A single sample is the source of the 12 T cell receptor beta chains below, sequenced in a study of shared clonotypes between healthy human individuals. CD45RO-negative CD8 cells positively selected for CCR7 made up the naive population, which excluded terminally differentiated effector memory CD45RA+ cells. Some clones are missing from TCRdb's copy, which holds only in-frame ones; the method was immunoSEQ multiplex PCR. The data hold approximately 650,000 clones, with nearly 97% observed a single time. Sequences were obtained from naive CD8+ T cells sorted from blood. These receptors were obtained from a woman aged 25 to 39 in good health.

CDR3 protein: CASSDWGSTEAFF. The CDR3 DNA sequence: TGCGCCAGCAGTGACTGGGGGTCCACTGAAGCTTTCTTT. V usage is TRBV10-2 and J usage is TRBJ1-1; D is perhaps TRBD1 (5 bases). The V end was cut by 3 bases, the J end by 4 bases, with 9 bases between. CDR3 length equals 13 residues. Germline CDR1 and CDR2: WSHSY and SAAADI.

The rearrangement joins TRBV11-2 to TRBJ2-3, with TRBD1 as a possible D gene (6 bases). The CDR3 contains 16 residues. V dropped 5 bases and J dropped 1 base, with 16 bases sitting between them. CDR1 and CDR2 from the germline V gene are SGHAT and FQNNGV. CDR3 nucleotides: TGTGCCAGCAGCCAGGGGTATTGGGGACGCACAGATACGCAGTATTTT. Translated, it gives CASSQGYWGRTDTQYF. Supplemented by reference TRBV11-2 and TRBJ2-3, the full variable domain reads EAGVAQSPRYKIIEKRQSVAFWCNPISGHATLYWYQQILGQGPKLLIQFQNNGVVDDSQLPKDRFSAERLKGVDSTLKIQPAKLEDSAVYLCASSQGYWGRTDTQYFGPGTRLTVL.

The chain joins TRBV28 to TRBJ1-4; no clear D. This CDR3 has 14 residues. Germline CDR1 reads MDHEN; CDR2 reads SYDVKM. Trimming shortened V by 2 bases and J by 3 bases, and 7 bases separated the two germline ends. The CDR3 sequence is CASSLTAANEKLFF. In DNA form, the CDR3 reads TGTGCCAGCAGTTTAACAGCAGCTAATGAAAAACTGTTTTTT.

The J gene is TRBJ2-3, the V gene TRBV2, with 10 bases aligning to TRBD2. The CDR3 sequence is 16 residues long. CDR1 and CDR2 from the germline V gene are SNHLY and FYNNEI. V lost 2 bases to trimming and J lost 2 bases; unmatched junction nucleotides: 4. CDR3 in amino acids: CASSESSGRYTDTQYF. The DNA for the CDR3 is TGTGCCAGCAGTGAATCTAGCGGGAGATACACAGATACGCAGTATTTT. Drawing the rest from reference TRBV2 and TRBJ2-3, the complete variable domain is EPEVTQTPSHQVTQMGQEVILRCVPISNHLYFYWYRQILGQKVEFLVSFYNNEISEKSEIFDDQFSVERPDGSNFTLKIRSTKLEDSAMYFCASSESSGRYTDTQYFGPGTRLTVL.

This clone was seen only once. The chain recombines TRBV6-1 with TRBJ1-2, with a possible D match to TRBD1 (5 bases). This CDR3 has 13 amino acids. V was pared by 10 bases and J by 4 bases, with 16 bases between. The germline CDR1 and CDR2 sequences are MNHNS and SASEGT. CDR3 DNA: TGTGCCATGTACGGGGGGATGGCCTATGGCTACACCTTC. Translation gives CAMYGGMAYGYTF.

The chain joins TRBV10-2 to TRBJ2-1; 10 bases agree with TRBD2. CDR1 and CDR2 (germline): WSHSY, SAAADI. This CDR3 has 13 residues. Unmatched junction bases numbered 8, after V lost 9 bases and J lost 9 bases. The CDR3 DNA reads as TGCGCCAGTTGCCTAGCGGGAGCGGGTGAGCAGTTCTTC. Translation gives CASCLAGAGEQFF.

This rearrangement joins TRBV21-1 to TRBJ2-7; the table's TRBD1 call for D was not verified on the DNA. TRBV21-1 is labeled a pseudogene. The CDR3 runs to 17 residues. The CDR3 bases are TGTGCCAGCAGCAAAGTCACCCGGGACAGGCTTTCCTACGAGCAGTACTTC. This codes for CASSKVTRDRLSYEQYF.

This chain joins TRBV25-1 and TRBJ2-5, with D hard to call. The CDR3 consists of 17 residues. V was shortened by 2 bases and J by 5 bases, with 21 bases between the two germline ends. Germline CDR1 is MGHDK and CDR2 is SYGVNS. CDR3 in amino acids: CASSEPEILPLEETQYF. The DNA of the CDR3 is TGTGCCAGCAGTGAACCAGAGATCCTCCCCTTAGAGGAGACCCAGTACTTC.

The chain couples TRBV9 to TRBJ2-3, with 12 bases fitting TRBD2. Germline V gives CDR1 SGDLS, CDR2 YYNGEE. The length of the CDR3 is 18 residues. The V segment lost 1 base and the J segment 0 bases; nucleotides outside the gene matches: 6. CDR3 in amino acids: CASSVLALAGGSTDTQYF. The DNA of the CDR3 is TGTGCCAGCAGCGTATTAGCACTAGCGGGAGGAAGCACAGATACGCAGTATTTT.

The V gene is TRBV28, the J gene TRBJ2-5, with unresolved D. The assigned J gene may be wrong: the sequence end matches TRBJ2-7 better. Germline V gene lookup returns CDR1 MDHEN and CDR2 SYDVKM. This CDR3 spans 14 amino acids. DNA of the CDR3: TGTGCCAGCAGCTACGAGAGTCCCTCCTACGAGCAGTACTTC. It translates to CASSYESPSYEQYF.

This rearrangement joins TRBV5-1 to TRBJ2-7; TRBD2 matches at 14 bases. The V gene's germline CDR1 is SGHRS and CDR2 YFSETQ. The CDR3 totals 19 residues. After removal of 4 bases from V and 5 bases from J, the junction contained 17 bases not matched to a gene. CDR3 region: CASSGPSTSGRAVPHEQYF. In DNA, the CDR3 is TGCGCCAGCAGCGGCCCCTCGACTAGCGGGAGGGCCGTTCCCCACGAGCAGTACTTC. The full variable domain, its missing parts supplied by reference TRBV5-1 and TRBJ2-7, is KAGVTQTPRYLIKTRGQQVTLSCSPISGHRSVSWYQQTPGQGLQFLFEYFSETQRNKGNFPGRFSGRQFSNSRSEMNVSTLELGDSALYLCASSGPSTSGRAVPHEQYFGPGTRLTVT.

This rearrangement joins TRBV7-9 to TRBJ2-1; 13 bases map to TRBD2. The CDR3 has 17 residues. V lost 6 bases to trimming and J lost 3 bases; unmatched junction nucleotides: 8. CDR1 is SEHNR, CDR2 FQNEAQ, per germline (reference sequence). CDR3 DNA sequence: TGTGCCAGCAGAGCCGGGACTAGCGGGAATTACTACAATGAGCAGTTCTTC. Translation gives CASRAGTSGNYYNEQFF.